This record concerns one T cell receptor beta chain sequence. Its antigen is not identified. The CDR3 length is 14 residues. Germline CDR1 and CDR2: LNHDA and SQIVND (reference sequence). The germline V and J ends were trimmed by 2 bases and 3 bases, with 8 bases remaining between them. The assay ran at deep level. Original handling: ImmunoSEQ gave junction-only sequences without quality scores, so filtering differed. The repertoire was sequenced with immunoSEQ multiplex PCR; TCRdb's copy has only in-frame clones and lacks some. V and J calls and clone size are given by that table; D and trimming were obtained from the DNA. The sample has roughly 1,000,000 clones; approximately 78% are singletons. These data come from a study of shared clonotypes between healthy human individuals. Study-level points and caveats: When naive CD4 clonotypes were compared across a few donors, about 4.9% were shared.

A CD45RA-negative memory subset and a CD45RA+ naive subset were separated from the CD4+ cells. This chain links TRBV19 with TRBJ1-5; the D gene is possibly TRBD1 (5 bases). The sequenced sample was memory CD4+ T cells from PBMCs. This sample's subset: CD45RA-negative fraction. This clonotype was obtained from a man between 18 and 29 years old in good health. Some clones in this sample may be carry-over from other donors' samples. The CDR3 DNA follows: TGTGCCAGTAGTATACAGGGTTCCAATCAGCCCCAGCATTTT. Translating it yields CASSIQGSNQPQHF.